A selection of T cell receptor beta chains follows, all from one sample in a study of Ad26.COV2.S vaccination and SARS-CoV-2 variants. The data were produced by immunoSEQ multiplex PCR, yet TCRdb's version contains in-frame clones alone and is incomplete. The sample lists roughly 420,000 clones; roughly 90% were seen once. This material consisted of peripheral blood, taken in a trial of Ad26.COV2.S vaccine versus placebo. Source of these receptors: a person aged 18 to 59 who received the Ad26.COV2.S COVID-19 vaccine or a placebo. Each CDR3 is given without its conserved first and last residue. The D gene is left open where the match is weak.

j_call: TRBJ2-3; v_call: TRBV7-2; cdr3_length: 12; d_call: NA; cdr3_aa: ASSLSGSTDTQY
j_call: TRBJ1-6; v_call: TRBV28; cdr3_length: 18; d_call: TRBD1; cdr3_aa: ASSLWGGTGLFSYNSPLH
j_call: TRBJ2-1; v_call: TRBV28; cdr3_length: 16; d_call: TRBD2; cdr3_aa: ASSSLQAGGLSYNEQF
j_call: TRBJ2-4; v_call: TRBV2; cdr3_length: 14; d_call: TRBD1; cdr3_aa: ASSSGQGWSKNIQY
j_call: TRBJ2-5; v_call: TRBV15; cdr3_length: 15; d_call: TRBD1; cdr3_aa: ATSRNRGRAGKETQY
j_call: TRBJ1-1; v_call: TRBV5-4; cdr3_length: 13; d_call: TRBD1; cdr3_aa: ASSLAPGGDTEAF
j_call: TRBJ1-5; v_call: TRBV27; cdr3_length: 14; d_call: TRBD1; cdr3_aa: ASSLSSRGRSQPQH
j_call: TRBJ1-5; v_call: TRBV6-2/TRBV6-3; cdr3_length: 12; d_call: NA; cdr3_aa: ASSTALVDQPQH
j_call: TRBJ2-7; v_call: TRBV11-2; cdr3_length: 12; d_call: NA; cdr3_aa: ASSSSWGSYEQY
j_call: TRBJ2-2; v_call: TRBV9; cdr3_length: 16; d_call: TRBD1; cdr3_aa: ASSGRGQGFSNTGELF
j_call: TRBJ2-2; v_call: TRBV5-1; cdr3_length: 14; d_call: TRBD1; cdr3_aa: ASKLLTGQYTGELF
j_call: TRBJ2-1; v_call: TRBV2; cdr3_length: 14; d_call: NA; cdr3_aa: ASSEGGPFLYNEQF
j_call: TRBJ2-1; v_call: TRBV4-3; cdr3_length: 13; d_call: TRBD2; cdr3_aa: ASSTRTSLNNEQF
j_call: TRBJ1-2; v_call: TRBV5-1; cdr3_length: 11; d_call: TRBD1; cdr3_aa: ASRPQGAHGYT
j_call: TRBJ2-7; v_call: TRBV27; cdr3_length: 10; d_call: NA; cdr3_aa: ASAPSIHEQY
j_call: TRBJ1-1; v_call: TRBV11-2; cdr3_length: 12; d_call: NA; cdr3_aa: ASSLVSGHTEAF
j_call: TRBJ1-1; v_call: TRBV7-8; cdr3_length: 10; d_call: NA; cdr3_aa: ASSFGRTEAF
j_call: TRBJ2-7; v_call: TRBV24-1; cdr3_length: 12; d_call: NA; cdr3_aa: ATSDGDTHYEQY
j_call: TRBJ2-2; v_call: TRBV27; cdr3_length: 15; d_call: TRBD1; cdr3_aa: ASSPRPVGQYLGELF
j_call: TRBJ2-1; v_call: TRBV15; cdr3_length: 14; d_call: NA; cdr3_aa: ATSSTSQGTYNEQF